The clone carrying this T cell receptor (beta chain) was seen just once. The CDR3 contains 10 residues. CDR1 LNHDA and CDR2 SQIVND come from the germline V gene (reference sequence). Profiling relied on immunoSEQ multiplex PCR, and the TCRdb table lists in-frame clones only, not all of them. The sample carries some 66,000 clones, over 80% recorded once. The sample comes from a study of OX40 agonist ivuxolimab in advanced cancers. This clonotype was obtained from an adult with an advanced solid tumor such as melanoma, head and neck, liver or kidney cancer. The rearrangement uses TRBV19 and TRBJ2-7; TRBD1 might be the D (5 bases). Here the sequenced sample was CD4+ or CD8+ T cells sorted from blood, taken in a trial of the OX40 agonist ivuxolimab. CDR3 in DNA: TGTCCTACTCAGGGTTACGAGCAGTACTTC. It yields the protein CPTQGYEQYF.